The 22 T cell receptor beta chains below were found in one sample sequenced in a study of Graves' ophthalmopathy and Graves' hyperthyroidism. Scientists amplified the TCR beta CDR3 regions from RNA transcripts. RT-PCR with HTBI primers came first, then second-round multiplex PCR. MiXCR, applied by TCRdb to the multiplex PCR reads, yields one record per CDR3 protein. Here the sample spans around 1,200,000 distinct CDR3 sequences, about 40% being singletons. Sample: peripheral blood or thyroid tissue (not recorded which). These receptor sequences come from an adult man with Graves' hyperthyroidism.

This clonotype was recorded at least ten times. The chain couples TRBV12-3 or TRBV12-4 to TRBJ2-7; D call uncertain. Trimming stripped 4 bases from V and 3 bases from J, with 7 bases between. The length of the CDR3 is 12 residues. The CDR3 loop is CASSWLDYEQYF. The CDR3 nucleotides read TGTGCCAGCAGTTGGCTGGACTACGAGCAGTACTTC.

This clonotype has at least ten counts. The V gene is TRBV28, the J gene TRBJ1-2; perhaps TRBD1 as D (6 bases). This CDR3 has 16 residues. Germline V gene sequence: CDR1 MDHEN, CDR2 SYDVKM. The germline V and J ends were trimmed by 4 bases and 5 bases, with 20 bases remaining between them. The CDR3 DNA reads TGTGCCAGCAGTTCCCAAGACAGGCAACTGAGTTATGGCTACACCTTC. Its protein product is CASSSQDRQLSYGYTF.

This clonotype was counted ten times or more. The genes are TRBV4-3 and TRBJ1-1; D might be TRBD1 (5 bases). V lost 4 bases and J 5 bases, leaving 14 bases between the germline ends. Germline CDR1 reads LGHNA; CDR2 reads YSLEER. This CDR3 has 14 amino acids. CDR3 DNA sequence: TGCGCCAGCAGCCCTCGCGCAGGGTATACTGAAGCTTTCTTT. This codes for CASSPRAGYTEAFF.

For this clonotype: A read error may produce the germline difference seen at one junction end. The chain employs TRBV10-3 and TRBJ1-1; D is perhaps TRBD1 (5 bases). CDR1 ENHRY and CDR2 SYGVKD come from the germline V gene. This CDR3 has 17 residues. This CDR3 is CAITPQSPLTVHTEAFF. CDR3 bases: TGTGCCATCACCCCACAGTCCCCCTTGACAGTTCACACCGAAGCTTTCTTT.

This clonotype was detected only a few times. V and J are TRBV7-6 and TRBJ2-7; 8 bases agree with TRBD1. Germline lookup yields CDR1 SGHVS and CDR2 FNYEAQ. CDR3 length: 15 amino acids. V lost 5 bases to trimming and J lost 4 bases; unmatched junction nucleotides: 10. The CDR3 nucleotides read TGTGCCAGCAGCCTCGACAGGGGATACGGGTACGAGCAGTACTTC. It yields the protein CASSLDRGYGYEQYF.

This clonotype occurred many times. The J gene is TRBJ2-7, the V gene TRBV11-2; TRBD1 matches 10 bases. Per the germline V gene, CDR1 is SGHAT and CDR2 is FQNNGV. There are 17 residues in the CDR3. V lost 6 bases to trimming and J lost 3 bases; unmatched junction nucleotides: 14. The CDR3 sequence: CASSPNPGQGPHYEQYF. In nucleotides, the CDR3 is TGTGCCAGCAGTCCAAATCCGGGACAGGGGCCTCACTACGAGCAGTACTTC.

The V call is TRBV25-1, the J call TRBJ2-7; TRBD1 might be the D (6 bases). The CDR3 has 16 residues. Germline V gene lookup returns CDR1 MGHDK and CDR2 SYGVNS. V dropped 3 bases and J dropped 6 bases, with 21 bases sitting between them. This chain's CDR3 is CASSDYLRDMSGEQYF. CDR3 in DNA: TGTGCCAGCAGTGACTACCTGAGGGACATGTCCGGCGAGCAGTACTTC.

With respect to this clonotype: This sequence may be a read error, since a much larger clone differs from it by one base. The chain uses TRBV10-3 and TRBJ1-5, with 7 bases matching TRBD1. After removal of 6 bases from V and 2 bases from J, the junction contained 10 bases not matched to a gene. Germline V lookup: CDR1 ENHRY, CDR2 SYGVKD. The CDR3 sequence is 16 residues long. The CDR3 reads CAIRSGTAIRNQPQHF. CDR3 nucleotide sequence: TGTGCCATCAGATCCGGGACAGCGATTCGCAATCAGCCCCAGCATTTT.

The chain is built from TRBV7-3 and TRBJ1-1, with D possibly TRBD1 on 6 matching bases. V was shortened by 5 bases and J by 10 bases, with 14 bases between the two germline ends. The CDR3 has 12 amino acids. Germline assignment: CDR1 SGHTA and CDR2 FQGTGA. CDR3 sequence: CASSLTGTGAFF. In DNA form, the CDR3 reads TGTGCCAGCAGCCTTACAGGGACGGGAGCTTTCTTT.

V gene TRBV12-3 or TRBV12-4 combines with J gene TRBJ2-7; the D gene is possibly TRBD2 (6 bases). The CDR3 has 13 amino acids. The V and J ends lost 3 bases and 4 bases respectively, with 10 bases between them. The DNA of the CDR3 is TGTGCCAGCAGTTTTGAGCGGGCGTACGAGCAGTACTTC. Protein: CASSFERAYEQYF.

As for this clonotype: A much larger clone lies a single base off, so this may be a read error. The CDR3 protein is CASSRDRNNQSQHF. The CDR3 DNA is TGTGCCAGCAGTAGGGACAGAAACAATCAGTCCCAGCATTTT. The rearrangement joins TRBV12-3 or TRBV12-4 to TRBJ1-5; TRBD1 agrees at 7 bases. The CDR3 is 14 amino acids.

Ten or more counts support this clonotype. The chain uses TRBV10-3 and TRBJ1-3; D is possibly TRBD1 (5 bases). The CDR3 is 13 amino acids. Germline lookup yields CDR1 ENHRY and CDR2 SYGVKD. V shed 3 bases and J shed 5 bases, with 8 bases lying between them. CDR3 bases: TGTGCCATCAGTGATGGGGGTAGAAACACCATATATTTT. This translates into CAISDGGRNTIYF.

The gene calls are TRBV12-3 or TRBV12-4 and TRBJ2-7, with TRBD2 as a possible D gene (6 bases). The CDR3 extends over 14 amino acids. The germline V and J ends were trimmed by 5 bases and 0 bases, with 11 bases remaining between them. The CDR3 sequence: CASSTRGYSYEQYF. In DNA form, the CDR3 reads TGTGCCAGCAGTACCCGGGGGTACTCCTACGAGCAGTACTTC.

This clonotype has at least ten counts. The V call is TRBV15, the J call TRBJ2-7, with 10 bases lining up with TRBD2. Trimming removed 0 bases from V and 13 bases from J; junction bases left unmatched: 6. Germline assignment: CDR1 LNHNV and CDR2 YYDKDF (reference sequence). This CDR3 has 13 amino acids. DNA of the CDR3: TGTGCCACCAGCAGAGATCGGACTAGCGGATTTTACTTC. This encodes CATSRDRTSGFYF.

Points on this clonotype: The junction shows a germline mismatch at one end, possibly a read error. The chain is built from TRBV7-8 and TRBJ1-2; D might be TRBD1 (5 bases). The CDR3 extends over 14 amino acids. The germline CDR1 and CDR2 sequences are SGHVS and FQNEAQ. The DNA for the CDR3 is TGTGCCAGCAGATTAGCGCTGGGGGTCGGTGGCTACACCTTC. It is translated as CASRLALGVGGYTF. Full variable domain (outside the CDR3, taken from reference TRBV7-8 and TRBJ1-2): GAGVSQSPRYKVAKRGQDVALRCDPISGHVSLFWYQQALGQGPEFLTYFQNEAQLDKSGLPSDRFFAERPEGSVSTLKIQRTQQEDSAVYLCASRLALGVGGYTFGSGTRLTVV.

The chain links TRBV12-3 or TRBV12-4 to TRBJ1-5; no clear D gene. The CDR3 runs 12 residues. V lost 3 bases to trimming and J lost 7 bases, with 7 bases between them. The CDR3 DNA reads TGTGCCAGCAGTTTTGGCCTACAGCCCCAGCATTTT. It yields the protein CASSFGLQPQHF.

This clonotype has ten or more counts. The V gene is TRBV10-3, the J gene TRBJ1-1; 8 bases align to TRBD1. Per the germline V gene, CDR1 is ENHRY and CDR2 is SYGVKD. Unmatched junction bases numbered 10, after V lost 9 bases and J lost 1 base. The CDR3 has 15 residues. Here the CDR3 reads CAIPPGQATNTEAFF. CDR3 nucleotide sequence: TGTGCCATTCCTCCGGGACAGGCCACGAACACTGAAGCTTTCTTT.

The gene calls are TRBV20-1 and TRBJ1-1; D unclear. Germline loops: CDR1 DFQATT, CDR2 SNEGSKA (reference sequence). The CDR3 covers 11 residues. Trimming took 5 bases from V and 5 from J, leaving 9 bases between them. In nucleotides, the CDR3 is TGCAGTGCTTTCGGAGGGACTGAAGCTTTCTTT. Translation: CSAFGGTEAFF.

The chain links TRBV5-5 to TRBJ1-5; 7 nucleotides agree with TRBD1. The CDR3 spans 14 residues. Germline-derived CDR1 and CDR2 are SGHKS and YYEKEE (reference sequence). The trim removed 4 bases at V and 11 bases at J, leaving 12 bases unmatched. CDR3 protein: CASSQRQGMKTQHF. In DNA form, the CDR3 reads TGTGCCAGCAGCCAGCGACAGGGTATGAAGACCCAGCATTTT.

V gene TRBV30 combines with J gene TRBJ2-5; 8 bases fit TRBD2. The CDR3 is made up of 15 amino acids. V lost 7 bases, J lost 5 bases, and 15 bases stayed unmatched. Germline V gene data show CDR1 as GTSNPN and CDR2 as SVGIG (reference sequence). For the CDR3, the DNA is TGTGCCTACACAACCTTACTAGCGGCCTCTGAGACCCAGTACTTC. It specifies CAYTTLLAASETQYF.

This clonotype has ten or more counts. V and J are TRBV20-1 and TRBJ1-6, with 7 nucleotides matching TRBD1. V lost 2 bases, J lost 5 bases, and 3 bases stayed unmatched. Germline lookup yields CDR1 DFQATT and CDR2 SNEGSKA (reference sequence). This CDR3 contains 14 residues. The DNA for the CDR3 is TGCAGTGCTAGACTCAGGGGGGATAATTCACCCCTCCACTTT. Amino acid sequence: CSARLRGDNSPLHF.

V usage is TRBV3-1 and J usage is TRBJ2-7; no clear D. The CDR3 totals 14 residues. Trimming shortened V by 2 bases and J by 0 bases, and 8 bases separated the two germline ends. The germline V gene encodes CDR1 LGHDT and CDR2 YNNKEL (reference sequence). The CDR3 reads CASSQKGISYEQYF. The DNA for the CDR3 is TGTGCCAGCAGCCAAAAGGGTATCTCCTACGAGCAGTACTTC.